This TCR beta chain was recovered during a study of OX40 agonist ivuxolimab in advanced cancers. Using immunoSEQ multiplex PCR, the repertoire was profiled, and TCRdb retains in-frame clones only, with some absent. The table has 50,000 or so clones, 65% to 85% seen once; the top ten hold over 10%. On this clone: What it binds is not known.

Patients were ineligible given autoimmune disease history or systemic immunosuppression. Study-level points and caveats: Among the least clonally expanded were partial responders at 0.1-3.0 mg/kg. At 0.1 to 3.0 mg/kg, CD4+ and CD8+ blood T cells expanded clonally by week 6.

Germline CDR1 is SSHAT and CDR2 is FNYEAQ (reference sequence). CDR3 size: 13 residues. The V end lost 1 base, the J end lost 5 bases, and 8 bases lay between the germline ends. The clonotype was recovered from an adult with an advanced solid tumor such as melanoma, head and neck, liver or kidney cancer. The V and J genes are TRBV7-7 and TRBJ2-5; D remains ambiguous. Sequencing used CD4+ or CD8+ T cells sorted from blood, obtained in a trial of the OX40 agonist ivuxolimab. The CDR3 here is CASSLVGAETQYF. DNA for the CDR3: TGTGCCAGCAGCTTAGTTGGTGCGGAGACCCAGTACTTC.